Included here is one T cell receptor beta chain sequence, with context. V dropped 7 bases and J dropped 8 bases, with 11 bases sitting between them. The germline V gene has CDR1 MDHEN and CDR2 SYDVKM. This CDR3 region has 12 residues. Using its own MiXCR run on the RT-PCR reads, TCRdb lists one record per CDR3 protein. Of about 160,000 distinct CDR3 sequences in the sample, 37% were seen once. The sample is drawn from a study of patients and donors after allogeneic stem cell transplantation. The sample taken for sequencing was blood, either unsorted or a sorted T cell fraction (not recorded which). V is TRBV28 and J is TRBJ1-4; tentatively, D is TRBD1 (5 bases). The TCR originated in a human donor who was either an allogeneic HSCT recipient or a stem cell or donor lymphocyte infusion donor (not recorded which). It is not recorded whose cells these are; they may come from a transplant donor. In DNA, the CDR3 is TGTGCCAGCAAGCAGGGTGAGGAAAAACTGTTTTTT. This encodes CASKQGEEKLFF. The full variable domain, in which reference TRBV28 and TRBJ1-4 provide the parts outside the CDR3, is DVKVTQSSRYLVKRTGEKVFLECVQDMDHENMFWYRQDPGLGLRLIYFSYDVKMKEKGDIPEGYSVSREKKERFSLILESASTNQTSMYLCASKQGEEKLFFGSGTQLSVL.